This T cell receptor (beta chain) was retrieved from a study of glioma-infiltrating T cells. TCR alpha and beta CDR3 regions were amplified from RNA using iRepertoire nested multiplex PCR. TCRdb analysed the multiplex PCR reads with MiXCR anew, one entry per CDR3 protein. The sample holds 150,000 to 200,000 distinct CDR3 sequences, 32% seen once. This clonotype appeared many times. Its matching antigen is unknown. Whole-study findings and limits: Above-expected tissue-blood divergence occurred in all gliomas, most in low-grade ones.

Sequencing was performed on glioma tissue, nonneoplastic brain tissue, or PBMCs (not recorded which). This TCR was recovered from a human donor with low-grade glioma or glioblastoma, undergoing nonglioma brain surgery, or in good health (not recorded which).

In nucleotides, the CDR3 is TGCAGCGTGGCTAGAGCGAACACTGAAGCTTTCTTT. Residues: CSVARANTEAFF. This rearrangement joins TRBV29-1 to TRBJ1-1; D gene uncertain. Germline lookup yields CDR1 SQVTM and CDR2 ANQGSEA. With 6 bases removed from V and 1 base from J, the gap between germline ends came to 9 bases. The CDR3 covers 12 residues.